What follows describes a single TCR beta chain. The CDR3 is 14 amino acids. Germline lookup yields CDR1 SGHTA and CDR2 FQGNSA. V was cut by 0 bases and J by 4 bases, with 7 bases left in between. This specimen comes from a study of T cell changes during pregnancy in multiple sclerosis. TCRdb's table, derived via immunoSEQ multiplex PCR, lists solely in-frame clones and lacks some. The sample consists of roughly 69,000 clones, more than 75% of them appearing once. This TCR was sampled from a female donor with multiple sclerosis, enrolled in a pregnancy study. The specimen comprised peripheral blood, sampled in the third trimester of pregnancy. This chain links TRBV7-2 with TRBJ2-1; D gene unclear. CDR3 amino acids: CASSLAPEYNEQFF. CDR3 in DNA: TGTGCCAGCAGCTTAGCCCCAGAATACAATGAGCAGTTCTTC.